This T cell receptor (beta chain) was sequenced for a study of CD8+ T cells in alopecia areata. Study-wide findings and caveats: Clarity of TCR sharing across patients fell short of that in mice, possibly HLA-related. Resident alphabeta T cells of normal skin are also sequenced in scalp samples.

Extracted RNA was reverse transcribed, and the resulting cDNA served as sequencing template. Produced via immunoSEQ multiplex PCR; TCRdb's table is partial and in-frame only. Of around 160,000 clones listed, approximately 60% are singletons. Trimming left V 6 bases short and J 1 base short, with 12 bases between. The CDR3 totals 14 residues. Germline V gene sequence: CDR1 LGHNT, CDR2 FRNRAP. About this clone itself: What it recognizes is unknown.

Stated treatment: oral pan-JAK inhibitor, 5-10 mg twice daily. Individuals with alopecia areata gave both lesional scalp punch biopsies and peripheral blood for collection. This receptor was identified in a human donor with alopecia areata. The specimen was CD4+ T cells sorted from blood, collected at week 24, from a patient treated with tofacitinib. The chain employs TRBV12-5 and TRBJ1-1; possible D gene TRBD1, 6 bases. Here the CDR3 reads CASGSPGANTEAFF. CDR3 DNA: TGTGCTAGTGGCTCGCCGGGGGCGAACACTGAAGCTTTCTTT.